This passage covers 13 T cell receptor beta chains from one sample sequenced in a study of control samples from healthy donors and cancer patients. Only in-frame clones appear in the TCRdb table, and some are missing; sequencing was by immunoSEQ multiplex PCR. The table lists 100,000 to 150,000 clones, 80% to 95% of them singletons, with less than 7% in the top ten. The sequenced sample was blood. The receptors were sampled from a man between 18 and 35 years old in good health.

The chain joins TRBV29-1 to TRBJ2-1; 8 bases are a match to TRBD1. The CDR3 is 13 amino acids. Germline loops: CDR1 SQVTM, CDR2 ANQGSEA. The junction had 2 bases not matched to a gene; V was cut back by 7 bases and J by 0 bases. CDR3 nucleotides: TGCAGCGGGGACAGGAGCTCCTACAATGAGCAGTTCTTC. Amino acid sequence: CSGDRSSYNEQFF.

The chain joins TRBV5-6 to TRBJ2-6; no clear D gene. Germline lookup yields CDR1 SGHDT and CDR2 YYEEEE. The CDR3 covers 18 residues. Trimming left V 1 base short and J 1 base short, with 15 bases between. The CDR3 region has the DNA TGTGCCAGCAGCTTGTACAGCCTACACTTTTCTGGGGCCAACGTCCTGACTTTC. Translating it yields CASSLYSLHFSGANVLTF.

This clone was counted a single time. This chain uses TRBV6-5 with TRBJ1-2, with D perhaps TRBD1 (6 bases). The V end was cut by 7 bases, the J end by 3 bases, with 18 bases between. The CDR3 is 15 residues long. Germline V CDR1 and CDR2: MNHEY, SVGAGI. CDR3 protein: CASTRSDRRDYGYTF. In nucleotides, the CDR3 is TGTGCCAGCACCAGATCCGACAGGAGGGACTATGGCTACACCTTC.

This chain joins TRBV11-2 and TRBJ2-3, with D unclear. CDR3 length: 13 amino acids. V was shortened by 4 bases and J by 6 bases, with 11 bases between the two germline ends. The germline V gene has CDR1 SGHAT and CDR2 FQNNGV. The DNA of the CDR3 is TGTGCCAGCAGCTCTCGGCAATGGGATACGCAGTATTTT. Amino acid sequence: CASSSRQWDTQYF. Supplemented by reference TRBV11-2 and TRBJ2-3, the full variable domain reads EAGVAQSPRYKIIEKRQSVAFWCNPISGHATLYWYQQILGQGPKLLIQFQNNGVVDDSQLPKDRFSAERLKGVDSTLKIQPAKLEDSAVYLCASSSRQWDTQYFGPGTRLTVL.

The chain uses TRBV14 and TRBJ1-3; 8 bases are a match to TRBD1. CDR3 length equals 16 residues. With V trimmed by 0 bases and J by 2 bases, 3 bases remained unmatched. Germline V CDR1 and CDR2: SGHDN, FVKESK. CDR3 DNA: TGTGCCAGCAGCCAAGAGACAGGGGTCCCTGGAAACACCATATATTTT. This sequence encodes CASSQETGVPGNTIYF.

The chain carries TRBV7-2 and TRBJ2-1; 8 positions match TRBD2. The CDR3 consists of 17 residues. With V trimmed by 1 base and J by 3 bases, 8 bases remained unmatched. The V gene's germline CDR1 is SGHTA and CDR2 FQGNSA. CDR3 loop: CASSLVSSGGLYNEQFF. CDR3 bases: TGTGCCAGCAGCTTAGTTTCCAGCGGGGGACTCTACAATGAGCAGTTCTTC.

DNA for the CDR3: TGCAGTGCTGGTGGGACTAGCCCTAGCACAGATACGCAGTATTTT. Protein sequence: CSAGGTSPSTDTQYF. This chain joins TRBV20-1 and TRBJ2-3; 9 bases align to TRBD2. The CDR3 is made up of 15 amino acids. Germline trimming cut 5 bases from V and 0 bases from J; bases unmatched to any gene: 6. Per germline, CDR1 DFQATT and CDR2 SNEGSKA (reference sequence).

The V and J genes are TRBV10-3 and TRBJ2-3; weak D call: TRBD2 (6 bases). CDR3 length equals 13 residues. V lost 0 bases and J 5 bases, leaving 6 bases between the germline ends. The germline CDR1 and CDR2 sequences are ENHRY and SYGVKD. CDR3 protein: CAISESGGDTQYF. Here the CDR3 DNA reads TGTGCCATCAGTGAGTCGGGGGGAGATACGCAGTATTTT.

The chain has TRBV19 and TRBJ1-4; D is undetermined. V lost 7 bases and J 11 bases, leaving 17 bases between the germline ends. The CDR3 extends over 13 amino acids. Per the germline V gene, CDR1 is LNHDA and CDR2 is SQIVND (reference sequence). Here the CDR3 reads CASIPSDMRKLFF. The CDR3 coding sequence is TGTGCCAGTATCCCGTCCGACATGAGGAAACTGTTTTTT.

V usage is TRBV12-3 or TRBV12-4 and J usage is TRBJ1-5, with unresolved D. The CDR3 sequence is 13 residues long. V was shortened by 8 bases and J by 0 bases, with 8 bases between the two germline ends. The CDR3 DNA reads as TGTGCCAGCGCCGGCTATAGCAATCAGCCCCAGCATTTT. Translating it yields CASAGYSNQPQHF.

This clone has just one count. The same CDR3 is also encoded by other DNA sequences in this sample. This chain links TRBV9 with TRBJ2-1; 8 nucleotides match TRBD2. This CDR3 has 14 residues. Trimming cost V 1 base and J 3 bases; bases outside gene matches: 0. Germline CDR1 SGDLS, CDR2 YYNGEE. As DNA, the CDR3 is TGTGCCAGCAGCGTAACTAGCGGCTACAATGAGCAGTTCTTC. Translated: CASSVTSGYNEQFF.

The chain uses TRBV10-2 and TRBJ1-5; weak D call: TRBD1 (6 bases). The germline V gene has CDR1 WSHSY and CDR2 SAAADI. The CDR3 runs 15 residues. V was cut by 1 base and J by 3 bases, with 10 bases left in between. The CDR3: CASSELQGSNQPQHF. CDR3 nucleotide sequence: TGCGCCAGCAGTGAGTTACAGGGCTCCAATCAGCCCCAGCATTTT.

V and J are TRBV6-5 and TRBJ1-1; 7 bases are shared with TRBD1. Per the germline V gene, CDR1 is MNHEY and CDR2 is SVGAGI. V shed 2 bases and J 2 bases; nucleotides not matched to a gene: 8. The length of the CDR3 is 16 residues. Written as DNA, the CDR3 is TGTGCCAGCAGTTACCAGACAGGGAGGGGTAACACTGAAGCTTTCTTT. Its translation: CASSYQTGRGNTEAFF.